The T cell receptor beta chain described here comes from a study of CD4 and CD8 cells across lung adenocarcinoma regions. Germline CDR1 MNHNS, CDR2 SASEGT. The CDR3 spans 13 residues. V was shortened by 6 bases and J by 1 base, with 9 bases between the two germline ends. Localized lung adenocarcinoma, a non-small cell lung cancer, affected the donors. TCRdb used MiXCR to reprocess the PCR reads, holding one entry per CDR3 protein. The sample has about 19,000 distinct CDR3 sequences; around 50% are singletons. The chain employs TRBV6-1 and TRBJ1-1, with D possibly matching TRBD1 (6 bases). The clonotype was recovered from a male donor with lung adenocarcinoma. The CD4 and CD8 labels of this study may be unreliable. Sequencing input: CD8+ T cells from the margin of a lung tumor. The CDR3 protein is CASRRGANTEAFF. The CDR3 DNA is TGTGCCAGCAGGAGGGGGGCGAACACTGAAGCTTTCTTT.